What follows are 12 T cell receptor beta chains derived from one specimen sequenced in a study of blood T cells in healthy people across ages (dated by TCRdb to between 2015 and 2016). Library creation used 5' RACE. Instrument used: Illumina HiSeq 2500. A second roughly 7 to 11 cycle PCR used a sample-barcoded 5' primer and a J-beta primer mix. The public sequencing data were trimmed at Q25 with fastp and processed into clonotypes with MiXCR by TCRdb, which kept only in-frame beta chains. Identical CDR3 protein sequences are pooled into one entry, listed with their most common genes and DNA. The sample contains hundreds of thousands of distinct CDR3 sequences, roughly 60% of them found a single time. Roughly 25% of the sample belongs to the ten largest clones. What was sequenced was blood. The origin of the receptors is a man aged 30 to 45 in good health.

The J gene is TRBJ1-1, the V gene TRBV6-2 or TRBV6-3, with a weak D call TRBD1 (5 bases). The V gene's germline CDR1 is MNHEY and CDR2 SVGEGT. CDR3 length: 15 residues. V was trimmed by 0 bases and J by 1 base, leaving 9 bases between them. This CDR3 is CASSYSGRTNTEAFF. As DNA, the CDR3 is TGTGCCAGCAGTTACTCGGGACGGACGAACACTGAAGCTTTCTTT.

This rearrangement joins TRBV5-5 to TRBJ2-5, with 9 bases fitting TRBD1. J was trimmed by 4 bases and V by 4 bases; bases with no gene match: 11. Germline CDR1 is SGHKS and CDR2 is YYEKEE (reference sequence). This CDR3 is built from 16 residues. Here the CDR3 DNA reads TGTGCCAGCAGCGGGAGGGACAGGGTGCCTCCAGAGACCCAGTACTTC. Translating gives CASSGRDRVPPETQYF. The entire variable domain, with the rest obtained from reference TRBV5-5 and TRBJ2-5, is as follows: DAGVTQSPTHLIKTRGQQVTLRCSPISGHKSVSWYQQVLGQGPQFIFQYYEKEERGRGNFPDRFSARQFPNYSSELNVNALLLGDSALYLCASSGRDRVPPETQYFGPGTRLLVL.

J is TRBJ2-1 and V is TRBV4-2; D perhaps matches TRBD1 (6 bases). Germline V gene lookup returns CDR1 LGHNA and CDR2 YNFKEQ. Trimming took 6 bases from V and 5 from J, leaving 17 bases between them. The CDR3 is made up of 15 amino acids. The CDR3 region has the DNA TGTGCCAGCAGATCGATGGGGGCCCTCCACAATGAGCAGTTCTTC. This gives the protein CASRSMGALHNEQFF.

The CDR3, as DNA: TGCAGCGTTTTTTGGGGGTCAATGGAGACCCAGTACTTC. The encoded protein is CSVFWGSMETQYF. The chain carries TRBV29-1 and TRBJ2-5; either TRBD1 or TRBD2 may fit D (5 bases each). With 5 bases removed from V and 5 bases from J, the gap between germline ends came to 15 bases. This CDR3 spans 13 amino acids. The V gene's germline CDR1 is SQVTM and CDR2 ANQGSEA.

This chain connects TRBV7-3 to TRBJ2-1, with 9 bases aligning to TRBD1. Germline V gene data show CDR1 as SGHTA and CDR2 as FQGTGA. The V segment lost 1 base and the J segment 8 bases; nucleotides outside the gene matches: 3. This CDR3 is 14 amino acids long. The CDR3 region has the DNA TGTGCCAGCAGCTTAAGGACAGGGGCAGATGAGCAGTTCTTC. It is translated as CASSLRTGADEQFF.

On this clonotype itself: This may stem from a read error, because a much larger clone lies one nucleotide away. The chain uses TRBV7-9 and TRBJ2-5; 7 bases line up with TRBD1. The J call is doubtful: the DNA matches TRBJ2-7 better. CDR1 SEHNR and CDR2 FQNEAQ come from the germline V gene (reference sequence). The CDR3 is 12 amino acids. The CDR3 DNA reads as TGTGTCAGCAGCCAAACAGGGGACGAGCAGTACTTC. Encoded protein: CVSSQTGDEQYF.

The chain links TRBV7-2 to TRBJ1-2; D perhaps matches TRBD1 (6 bases). The CDR3 runs 15 residues. In germline, CDR1 is SGHTA, CDR2 FQGNSA. V was shortened by 2 bases and J by 8 bases, with 18 bases between the two germline ends. As DNA, the CDR3 is TGTGCCAGCAGCTTACCCGGGACACGGGCGTCGGGCTACACCTTC. Residues: CASSLPGTRASGYTF.

The chain links TRBV7-2 to TRBJ2-3; TRBD1 agrees at 10 bases. This CDR3 spans 15 amino acids. V lost 4 bases to trimming and J lost 4 bases; unmatched junction nucleotides: 5. Germline V lookup: CDR1 SGHTA, CDR2 FQGNSA. The CDR3: CASSSGQGFPDTQYF. The CDR3 DNA is TGTGCCAGCAGCTCGGGACAGGGGTTCCCAGATACGCAGTATTTT.

The J gene is TRBJ2-1, the V gene TRBV4-3; D is uncertain. The CDR3 has 17 residues. The germline gives CDR1 LGHNA, CDR2 YSLEER. V lost 4 bases and J 0 bases, leaving 16 bases between the germline ends. In DNA, the CDR3 is TGCGCCAGCAGCCGAATACTTCTGGCGAGCTCCTACAATGAGCAGTTCTTC. As protein: CASSRILLASSYNEQFF.

This clonotype has just one count. This rearrangement joins TRBV4-2 to TRBJ2-7, with 7 positions matching TRBD1. CDR3 length: 16 residues. V lost 3 bases and J lost 2; bases outside the gene matches: 10. Looked up from germline, CDR1 is LGHNA and CDR2 is YNFKEQ. CDR3 residues: CASSHGVGTDPYEQYF. The CDR3 DNA reads TGTGCCAGCAGCCATGGGGTGGGGACAGACCCCTACGAGCAGTACTTC.

The rearrangement links TRBV20-1 to TRBJ1-2; tentatively, D is TRBD1 (5 bases). Deletions cut 7 bases from V and 4 bases from J, with 16 bases between. The CDR3 sequence is 13 residues long. Germline CDR1 and CDR2: DFQATT and SNEGSKA (reference sequence). The CDR3: CSVQPRGVYGYTF. Here the CDR3 DNA reads TGCAGTGTCCAACCAAGGGGAGTCTATGGCTACACCTTC.

J is TRBJ1-2 and V is TRBV2, with 7 bases matching TRBD1. Germline V gives CDR1 SNHLY, CDR2 FYNNEI. V trimming: 6 bases; J trimming: 5 bases; junction bases outside the gene matches: 6. The CDR3 consists of 13 residues. DNA of the CDR3: TGTGCCAGCAGGGGGACAGATCATTATGGCTACACCTTC. Translation gives CASRGTDHYGYTF. Combining the CDR3 with reference TRBV2 and TRBJ1-2 gives the whole variable domain EPEVTQTPSHQVTQMGQEVILRCVPISNHLYFYWYRQILGQKVEFLVSFYNNEISEKSEIFDDQFSVERPDGSNFTLKIRSTKLEDSAMYFCASRGTDHYGYTFGSGTRLTVV.